Each of the 21 T cell receptor beta chains below was sequenced from the same sample in a study of human T cells and chemical hapten exposure. MiXCR was run by TCRdb on the RACE reads, yielding one entry per CDR3 protein. The table records more than 250,000 distinct CDR3 sequences, 7.7% of them present only once. The sample's time point: pre-sensitization, week 0. As for treatment: therapeutic diphenylcyclopropenone sensitization with weekly scalp DPC. Sequenced here: whole blood, sampled in connection with sensitization to the hapten diphenylcyclopropenone (DPC). The origin of the receptors is a man younger than 35 with alopecia areata. Some clones in this sample may be carry-over from other donors' samples.

This clonotype was recorded a few times. The gene calls are TRBV3-1 and TRBJ1-1; D not resolved. Trimming took off 3 bases at V and 4 bases at J, with 15 bases between the two ends. Germline V lookup: CDR1 LGHDT, CDR2 YNNKEL (reference sequence). The CDR3 has 15 amino acids. The CDR3 region has the DNA TGTGCCAGCAGCCAGGGTTCGGGAATTGGCACTGAAGCTTTCTTT. Its protein product is CASSQGSGIGTEAFF.

This clonotype has a handful of counts. The chain uses TRBV20-1 and TRBJ1-5; D is possibly TRBD1 (5 bases). The CDR3 has 13 residues. Germline V CDR1 and CDR2: DFQATT, SNEGSKA (reference sequence). Trimming stripped 4 bases from V and 5 bases from J, with 12 bases between. CDR3 nucleotides: TGCAGTGCTACCTGGGACTTAGATCAGCCCCAGCATTTT. It encodes CSATWDLDQPQHF.

This clonotype was observed a handful of times. V is TRBV6-5 and J is TRBJ2-7; tentatively, D is TRBD1 (6 bases). Germline values: CDR1 MNHEY, CDR2 SVGAGI. The CDR3 is made up of 15 amino acids. The V end lost 6 bases, the J end lost 2 bases, and 17 bases lay between the germline ends. The CDR3 is CASSPYPQGTYEQYF. The CDR3 nucleotides are TGTGCCAGCAGCCCTTATCCACAGGGAACCTACGAGCAGTACTTC.

This clonotype occurred many times. The chain combines TRBV9 with TRBJ2-7; D is perhaps TRBD1 or TRBD2 (5 bases each). There are 13 residues in the CDR3. The germline V gene encodes CDR1 SGDLS and CDR2 YYNGEE. V dropped 2 bases and J dropped 7 bases, with 13 bases sitting between them. CDR3 in DNA: TGTGCCAGCAGCGTTGGGGACGGCCCTGAGCAGTACTTC. This gives the protein CASSVGDGPEQYF.

This clonotype was seen only a few times. The chain uses TRBV6-1 and TRBJ1-1; TRBD1 is a possible D gene (5 bases). The CDR3 runs to 13 residues. In germline, CDR1 is MNHNS, CDR2 SASEGT. The V end was cut by 6 bases, the J end by 3 bases, with 11 bases between. The CDR3 DNA sequence: TGTGCCAGCAGATGGGGGATTGACACTGAAGCTTTCTTT. It specifies CASRWGIDTEAFF.

V is TRBV7-8 and J is TRBJ1-5; tentatively, D is TRBD1 (6 bases). This CDR3 spans 16 amino acids. Germline lookup yields CDR1 SGHVS and CDR2 FQNEAQ. The germline V and J ends were trimmed by 3 bases and 3 bases, with 15 bases remaining between them. CDR3 protein: CASSFTNRENNQPQHF. In DNA, the CDR3 is TGTGCCAGCAGCTTCACTAACAGGGAAAACAATCAGCCCCAGCATTTT.

This clonotype was observed a few times. This chain links TRBV14 with TRBJ2-7; possible D gene TRBD2, 5 bases. Trimming removed 0 bases at V and 1 base at J, with 13 bases between. Germline loops: CDR1 SGHDN, CDR2 FVKESK. The CDR3 consists of 16 residues. The DNA for the CDR3 is TGTGCCAGCAGCCAAGATGGGCGGGTTTCATCCTACGAGCAGTACGTC. It specifies CASSQDGRVSSYEQYV.

This chain links TRBV4-1 with TRBJ1-1, with D possibly TRBD1 on 5 matching bases. The V end lost 4 bases, the J end lost 6 bases, and 21 bases lay between the germline ends. The CDR3 is made up of 16 amino acids. Looked up from germline, CDR1 is MGHRA and CDR2 is YSYEKL. CDR3 in amino acids: CASSPGPGRRRPEAFF. CDR3 nucleotides: TGCGCCAGCAGCCCCGGCCCGGGACGGCGGCGGCCTGAAGCTTTCTTT.

The chain carries TRBV19 and TRBJ1-5; D is possibly TRBD1 (5 bases). The germline CDR1 and CDR2 sequences are LNHDA and SQIVND (reference sequence). Trimming stripped 9 bases from V and 3 bases from J, with 18 bases between. The CDR3 has 15 amino acids. The CDR3 here is CASRDFQGVNQPQHF. The CDR3 DNA is TGTGCCAGCCGGGACTTTCAGGGTGTCAATCAGCCCCAGCATTTT.

This clonotype was observed at least ten times. The chain joins TRBV28 to TRBJ1-2, with D hard to call. Germline-derived CDR1 and CDR2 are MDHEN and SYDVKM. Trimming left V 4 bases short and J 5 bases short, with 11 bases between. The CDR3 consists of 13 residues. The CDR3 DNA follows: TGTGCCAGCAGTTCGGCAGGAGGGTATGGCTACACCTTC. Its translation is CASSSAGGYGYTF.

The rearrangement joins TRBV27 to TRBJ2-7; the D is unclear. The CDR3 is 14 residues long. CDR1 and CDR2 (germline): MNHEY, SMNVEV (reference sequence). The ends were cut back, 7 bases at V and 2 bases at J, with 15 bases in the middle. CDR3 sequence: CASKAGFPAYEQYF. The CDR3 DNA reads TGTGCCAGCAAAGCAGGTTTCCCCGCCTACGAGCAGTACTTC.

This clonotype has at least ten counts. This sequence joins TRBV7-3 and TRBJ1-1; D perhaps matches TRBD1 (5 bases). Deletions cut 5 bases from V and 5 bases from J, with 12 bases between. The germline V gene has CDR1 SGHTA and CDR2 FQGTGA. The CDR3 extends over 13 amino acids. The CDR3 here is CASSPGGGTEAFF. Here the CDR3 DNA reads TGTGCCAGCAGCCCAGGTGGGGGGACTGAAGCTTTCTTT.

In its sample, this clonotype was seen a few times. The chain employs TRBV20-1 and TRBJ1-1, with D maybe TRBD1 (5 bases). The CDR3 runs to 15 residues. Germline V lookup: CDR1 DFQATT, CDR2 SNEGSKA (reference sequence). Trimming cost V 3 bases and J 0 bases, with 14 bases left between them. The DNA for the CDR3 is TGCAGTGCTAGTCTACTGGGACTCTTGAACACTGAAGCTTTCTTT. Its translation: CSASLLGLLNTEAFF.

CDR3 DNA sequence: TGTGCCAGCAGCTTAAGATATGGCTACACCTTC. Translating gives CASSLRYGYTF. The chain combines TRBV7-9 with TRBJ1-2; D unresolved. Trimming took 2 bases from V and 5 from J, leaving 3 bases between them. CDR1 SEHNR and CDR2 FQNEAQ come from the germline V gene (reference sequence). CDR3 length equals 11 residues.

This clonotype came up many times. This chain uses TRBV5-1 with TRBJ2-5; D is possibly TRBD1 (6 bases). Trimming left V 0 bases short and J 3 bases short, with 9 bases between. Germline loops: CDR1 SGHRS, CDR2 YFSETQ. CDR3 length equals 14 residues. CDR3 loop: CASSLGAGEETQYF. The CDR3 DNA is TGCGCCAGCAGCTTGGGAGCAGGGGAAGAGACCCAGTACTTC.

This clonotype was observed a few times. The CDR3 sequence is CASSQDLFGRGRNTIYF. CDR3 bases: TGCGCCAGCAGCCAAGACCTTTTCGGTAGGGGCAGAAACACCATATATTTT. V and J are TRBV4-1 and TRBJ1-3, with D perhaps matching TRBD1 (5 bases). Trimming took 0 bases from V and 5 from J, leaving 17 bases between them. From germline, CDR1 is MGHRA and CDR2 YSYEKL. CDR3 size: 17 residues.

The J gene is TRBJ1-1, the V gene TRBV4-3; the D is unclear. CDR1 LGHNA and CDR2 YSLEER come from the germline V gene. V lost 2 bases and J lost 7, with 8 bases in between. CDR3 length equals 12 residues. The DNA for the CDR3 is TGCGCCAGCAGCCAACTGGGAATTGAAGCTTTCTTT. Translating gives CASSQLGIEAFF.

The CDR3 DNA follows: TGTGCCAGCAGCTTTCCAGGGGGCGCGTATAATTCACCCCTCCACTTT. This encodes CASSFPGGAYNSPLHF. The gene calls are TRBV7-2 and TRBJ1-6; 8 bases are a match to TRBD1. This CDR3 comprises 16 residues. V trimming: 3 bases; J trimming: 4 bases; junction bases outside the gene matches: 5. Per germline, CDR1 SGHTA and CDR2 FQGNSA.

The sample holds many counts of this clonotype. The chain links TRBV29-1 to TRBJ1-5; 7 positions agree with TRBD1. The CDR3 sequence is 15 residues long. Losses at the gene ends were 4 bases for V and 2 bases for J; bases not matched to a gene: 8. Germline CDR1 and CDR2: SQVTM and ANQGSEA. CDR3 sequence (DNA): TGCAGCGTTGGGATCGGGACAGTGGGCAATCAGCCCCAGCATTTT. Protein: CSVGIGTVGNQPQHF.

Only a few counts were recorded for this clonotype. The chain has TRBV28 and TRBJ2-7, with TRBD1 identical over 7 bases. The trim removed 8 bases at V and 10 bases at J, leaving 17 bases unmatched. This CDR3 comprises 14 residues. Looked up from germline, CDR1 is MDHEN and CDR2 is SYDVKM. CDR3 protein: CASRTSDRARGQYF. The DNA of the CDR3 is TGTGCCAGCCGCACCTCAGACAGGGCACGGGGACAGTACTTC.

This clonotype came up a few times. V is TRBV7-9 and J is TRBJ1-6; perhaps TRBD1 as D (5 bases). Trimming took off 1 base at V and 7 bases at J, with 11 bases between the two ends. This CDR3 is built from 15 residues. Germline CDR1 and CDR2: SEHNR and FQNEAQ (reference sequence). The CDR3 protein is CASSLVSGTNSPLHF. CDR3 coding DNA: TGTGCCAGCAGCTTAGTCTCCGGGACCAATTCACCCCTCCACTTT.